The subject of this entry is one TCR beta chain. Its antigen is currently not known. The sample holds no much larger clone one base away, and base qualities are not on file. The germline V gene provides CDR1 SGHNT and CDR2 YENEEA. V and J are trimmed by 5 bases and 3 bases, and the gene matches miss 10 bases of the junction. The CDR3 numbers 17 residues from cysteine through phenylalanine. Only CDR3 DNA remains: 51 bases, in frame from the first base. The data stem from a study of blood T cell repertoires in COVID-19 (dated by TCRdb to 2018 to 2021). General notes on the study: Samples covering the acute and convalescent phases of COVID-19 were provided by collaborators in the United States, Italy and Spain. The material from the prospective study consisted of cDNA or gDNA derived from T cells, B-cell-depleted T cells, or PBMCs. Nearly every sample came with metadata listing a de-identified subject ID, COVID-19 status, age in years and sex. The samples were drawn from the first 160 participants of the ongoing ImmuneRACE study and from under 1,500 subjects provided by 6 global collaborators. The repertoires were made available in a free public database intended to serve as a resource for research on the immune response to SARS-CoV-2. Subjects who had been exposed to COVID-19, were actively infected with it, or had recovered from it provided the deeply sampled blood TCRbeta repertoires that made up the dataset. Where available, HLA class I and class II types were taken from metadata supplied by the sample provider and were not determined by assay-based typing. Study-wide conclusions, independent of this receptor: Clinical and demographic metadata were provided uncurated, with the amount varying by source and participant.

Each collaborating institution followed its own protocols to collect whole blood in K2EDTA tubes. For TCRbeta analysis, collaborators shipped samples in one of three forms: frozen whole blood, isolated PBMCs, or DNA extracted from either of those sample types. TCRbeta CDR3 regions were amplified from genomic DNA using the immunoSEQ Assay, a bias-controlled multiplex PCR. The paper's data handling went like this. Nucleated cell counts per sample were estimated from amplification of reference gene primers within the assay. To quantify the absolute abundance of each unique TCRbeta CDR3 rearrangement, sequence reads were collapsed and filtered. For each sample, productive Simpson clonality was calculated by taking the square root of Simpson's diversity index across productive rearrangements. TCRdb provides this immuneACCESS table in a form limited to in-frame rearrangements. Some clones are lacking; in checked studies, under half of them reflect an unresolved V gene, and why the rest are absent is not known. For V, J and clone size, that table is used; D and trimming come from the DNA. In this sample the table shows 200,000 to 250,000 clones, less than 85% of which occur a single time. About 7.2% of the sample comes from the top ten.

The V and J genes are TRBV11-3 and TRBJ2-3; 11 bases in the junction line up with TRBD2. This receptor was obtained from a woman in her 70s with acute or convalescent COVID-19. The sequenced sample was peripheral blood. The DNA sequence is given as TGTGCCAGCAGCCCCGGGGTAGCGGGGGGGCCAACAGATACGCAGTATTTT. It translates as CASSPGVAGGPTDTQYF.